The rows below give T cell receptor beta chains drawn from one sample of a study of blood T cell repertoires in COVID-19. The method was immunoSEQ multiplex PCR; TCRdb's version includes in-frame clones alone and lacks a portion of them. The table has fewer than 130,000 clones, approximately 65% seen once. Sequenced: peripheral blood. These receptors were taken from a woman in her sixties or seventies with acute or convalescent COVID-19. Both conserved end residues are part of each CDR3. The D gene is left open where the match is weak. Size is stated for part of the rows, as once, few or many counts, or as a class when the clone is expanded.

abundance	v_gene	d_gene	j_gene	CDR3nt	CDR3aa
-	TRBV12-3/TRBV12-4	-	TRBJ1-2	TGTGCCAGCAACCGCGGGTTAGAGGGCTACACCTTC	CASNRGLEGYTF
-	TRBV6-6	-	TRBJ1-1	TGTGCCAGCATCTCGCAGAAATTGAACACTGAAGCTTTCTTT	CASISQKLNTEAFF
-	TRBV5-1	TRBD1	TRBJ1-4	TGCGCCAGCAGCTTGGAATCAGGGGGCGGTGAAAAACTGTTTTTT	CASSLESGGGEKLFF
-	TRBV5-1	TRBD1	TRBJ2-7	TGCGCCAGCAGCTCCCGACAGGGCCACGAGCAGTACTTC	CASSSRQGHEQYF
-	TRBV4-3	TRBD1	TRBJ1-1	TGCGCCAGCAGCCCTTTTAGGGGGCAATTCGGGGAAGCTTTCTTT	CASSPFRGQFGEAFF
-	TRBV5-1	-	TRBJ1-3	TGCGCCAGCAGCCCGGGTCCCTCTGGAAACACCATATATTTT	CASSPGPSGNTIYF
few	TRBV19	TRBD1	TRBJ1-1	TGTGCCAGCCGCCAACAAAGGCTAAACAGGGGGAACACTGAAGCTTTCTTT	CASRQQRLNRGNTEAFF
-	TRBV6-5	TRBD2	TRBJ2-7	TGTGCCAGCAGTTACTCCGGGGGGGCGGGGGAGCAGTACTTC	CASSYSGGAGEQYF
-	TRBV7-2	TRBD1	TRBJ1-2	TGTGCCAGCAGCTACCAGGGGGCGAGCTATGGCTACACCTTC	CASSYQGASYGYTF
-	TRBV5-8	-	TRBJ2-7	TGTGCCAGCAGCTCACAGGGCCTGAACTCCTACGAGCAGTACTTC	CASSSQGLNSYEQYF
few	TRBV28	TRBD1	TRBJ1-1	TGTGCCAGCAGTGTAGGACAGGGGTCGTATGAAGCTTTCTTT	CASSVGQGSYEAFF
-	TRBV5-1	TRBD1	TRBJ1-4	TGCGCCAGCAGCTTGGCCGGGACAGAGACGGGCCACTTGTTTTTT	CASSLAGTETGHLFF
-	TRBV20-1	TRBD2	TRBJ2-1	TGCAGTGCTAGTACTAGCGGGTCTCTACAAAGTAGTGAGCAGTTCTTC	CSASTSGSLQSSEQFF
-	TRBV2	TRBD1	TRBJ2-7	TGTGCCAGCCTCCCGGACAGGCTTGGCTACGAGCAGTACTTC	CASLPDRLGYEQYF
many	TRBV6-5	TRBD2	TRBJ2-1	TGTGCCAGCAGTTACGATCGCGGGGGGGGGAATGAGCAGTTCTTC	CASSYDRGGGNEQFF
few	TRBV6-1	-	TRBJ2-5	TGTGCCAGCAGTGATTTCTGGCCCGCCCATCAAGACCAGTACTTC	CASSDFWPAHQDQYF
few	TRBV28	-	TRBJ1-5	TGTGCCAGCAGTCCCTCCTCGGGTAGCAATCAGCCCCAGCATTTT	CASSPSSGSNQPQHF
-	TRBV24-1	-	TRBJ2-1	TGTGCCACCAGTGATTTGACAGATTCCTACAATGAGCAGTTCTTC	CATSDLTDSYNEQFF
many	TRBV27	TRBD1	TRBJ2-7	TGTGCCAGCAGTTCAATAGGGGGCGTGAGCTCCTACGAGCAGTACTTC	CASSSIGGVSSYEQYF
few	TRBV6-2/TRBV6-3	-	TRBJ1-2	TGTGCCAGCAGTTACTCGTCACAGAACTATGGCTACACCTTC	CASSYSSQNYGYTF
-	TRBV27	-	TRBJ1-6	TGTGCCAGCAGTTTATCCGCGTCAGGCTCCTATAATTCACCCCTCCACTTT	CASSLSASGSYNSPLHF
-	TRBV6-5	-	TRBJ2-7	TGTGCCAGCAGCACCGACAGTTCCTACGAGCAGTACTTC	CASSTDSSYEQYF
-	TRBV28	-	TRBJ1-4	TGTGCCACTTCGGACAGACGAAATGAAAAACTGTTTTTT	CATSDRRNEKLFF
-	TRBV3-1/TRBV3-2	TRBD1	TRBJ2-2	TGTGCCAGCAGACGTAGACAGGGGACCACCGGGGAGCTGTTTTTT	CASRRRQGTTGELFF
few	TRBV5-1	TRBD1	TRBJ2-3	TGCGCCAGCAGCCGGACAGGGGGCGGGTTAGATACGCAGTATTTT	CASSRTGGGLDTQYF
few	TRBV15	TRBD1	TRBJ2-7	TGTGCCACCAGCAGATTGGGTTCCGGGACAGGGGGTGGCGAGCAGTACTTC	CATSRLGSGTGGGEQYF
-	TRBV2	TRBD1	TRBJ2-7	TGTGCCAGCAGGAGGGACAGGACGCTCTACGAGCAGTACTTC	CASRRDRTLYEQYF
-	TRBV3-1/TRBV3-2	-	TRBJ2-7	TGTGCCAGCAGCCAAGATGGCACAGTCAAACGGTACGAGCAGTACTTC	CASSQDGTVKRYEQYF
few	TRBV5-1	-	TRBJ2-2	TGCGCCAGCAGCTTGGCCTCGGGTAGTCTCAACACCGGGGAGCTGTTTTTT	CASSLASGSLNTGELFF
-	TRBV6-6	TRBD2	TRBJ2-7	TGTGCCAGCACCAGCGGGACTTACTACGAGCAGTACTTC	CASTSGTYYEQYF
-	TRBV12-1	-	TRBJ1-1	TGTGCCAGCCCGAATACAGCGAACACTGAAGCTTTCTTT	CASPNTANTEAFF
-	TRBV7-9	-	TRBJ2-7	TGTGCCAGCAGACCGGACACAACCTACGAGCAGTACTTC	CASRPDTTYEQYF
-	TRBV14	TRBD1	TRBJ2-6	TGTGCCAGCAGCCGAGTGACAGGGGTCTTCTCTGGGGCCAACGTCCTGACTTTC	CASSRVTGVFSGANVLTF
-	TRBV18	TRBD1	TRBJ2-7	TGTGCCAGCTCACCAGGACAGGGATTCTCCGAGCAGTACTTC	CASSPGQGFSEQYF
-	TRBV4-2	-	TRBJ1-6	TGTGCCAGCAGCCAAGTCACTGCGGTCTTTAATTCACCCCTCCACTTT	CASSQVTAVFNSPLHF
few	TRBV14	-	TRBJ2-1	TGTGCCAGCAGCGCCCGGGGGAATACCCACAATGAGCAGTTCTTC	CASSARGNTHNEQFF
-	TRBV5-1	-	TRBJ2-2	TGCGCCAGCAGCCGGACAGCGAACACCGGGGAGCTGTTTTTT	CASSRTANTGELFF
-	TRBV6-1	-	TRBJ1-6	TGTGCCAGCAGTGGAAGGGGTAACCCCTATAATTCACCCCTCCACTTT	CASSGRGNPYNSPLHF
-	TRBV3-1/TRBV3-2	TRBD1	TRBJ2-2	TGTGCCAGCAGCCAGGTTCACAGGGGTTCCGGGGAGCTGTTTTTT	CASSQVHRGSGELFF
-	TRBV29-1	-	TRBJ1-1	TGCAGCGTTGAAGAAAGAGAGGTGAACACTGAAGCTTTCTTT	CSVEEREVNTEAFF
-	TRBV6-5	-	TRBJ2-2	TGTGCCGGATGCGAATCGGGACACGCCACCGGGGAGCTGTTTTTT	CAGCESGHATGELFF
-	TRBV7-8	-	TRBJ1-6	TGTGCCAGCAGCTCTTACTCCGGGACACCGATCTCAGTAAGGTCACCCCTCCACTTT	CASSSYSGTPISVRSPLHF
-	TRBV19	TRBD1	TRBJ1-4	TGTGCCACTGAGGGACAGCATAATGAAAAACTGTTTTTT	CATEGQHNEKLFF
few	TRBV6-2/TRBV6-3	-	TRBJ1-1	TGTGCCAGCAGTCCCCTTATATTTCGGGGAGGGAACACTGAAGCTTTCTTT	CASSPLIFRGGNTEAFF
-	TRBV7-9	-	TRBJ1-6	TGTGCCAGCACCACAGGGCAGGCTGTCTATAATTCACCCCTCCACTTT	CASTTGQAVYNSPLHF
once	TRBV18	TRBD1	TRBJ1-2	TGTGCCAGCTCACCGATTGAGACAGGGTTAGCGTTTGGCTACACCTTC	CASSPIETGLAFGYTF
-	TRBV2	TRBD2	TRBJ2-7	TGTGCCGGCTCCACGGGAGGGGGGTTGAACGAGCAGTACTTC	CAGSTGGGLNEQYF